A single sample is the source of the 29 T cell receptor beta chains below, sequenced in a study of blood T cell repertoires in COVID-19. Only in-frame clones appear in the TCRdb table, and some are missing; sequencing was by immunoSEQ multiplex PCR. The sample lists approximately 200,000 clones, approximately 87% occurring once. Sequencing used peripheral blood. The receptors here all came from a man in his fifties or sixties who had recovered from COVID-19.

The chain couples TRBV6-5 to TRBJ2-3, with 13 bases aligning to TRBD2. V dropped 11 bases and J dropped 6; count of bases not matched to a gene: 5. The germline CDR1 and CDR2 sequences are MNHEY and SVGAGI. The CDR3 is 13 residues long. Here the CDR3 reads CACTSGGADTQYF. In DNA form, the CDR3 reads TGTGCCTGTACTAGCGGGGGGGCGGATACGCAGTATTTT.

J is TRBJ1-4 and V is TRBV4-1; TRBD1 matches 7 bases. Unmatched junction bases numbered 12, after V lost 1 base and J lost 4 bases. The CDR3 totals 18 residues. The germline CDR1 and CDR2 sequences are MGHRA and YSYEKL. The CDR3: CASSQGEGALSHNEKLFF. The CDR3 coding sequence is TGCGCCAGCAGCCAAGGAGAGGGGGCCCTCTCCCATAATGAAAAACTGTTTTTT.

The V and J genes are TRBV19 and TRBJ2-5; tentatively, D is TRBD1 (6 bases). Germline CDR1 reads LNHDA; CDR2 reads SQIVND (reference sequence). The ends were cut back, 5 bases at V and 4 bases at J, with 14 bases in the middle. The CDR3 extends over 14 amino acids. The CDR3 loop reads CASSPSTGRETQYF. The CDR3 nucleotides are TGTGCCAGTAGTCCTTCAACAGGGAGAGAGACCCAGTACTTC.

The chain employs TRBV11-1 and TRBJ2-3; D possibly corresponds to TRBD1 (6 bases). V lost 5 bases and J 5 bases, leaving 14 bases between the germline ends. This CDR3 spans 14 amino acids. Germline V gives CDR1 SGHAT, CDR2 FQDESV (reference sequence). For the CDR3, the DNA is TGTGCCAGCAGCGGACGCAGGGGTGAAGATACGCAGTATTTT. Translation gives CASSGRRGEDTQYF.

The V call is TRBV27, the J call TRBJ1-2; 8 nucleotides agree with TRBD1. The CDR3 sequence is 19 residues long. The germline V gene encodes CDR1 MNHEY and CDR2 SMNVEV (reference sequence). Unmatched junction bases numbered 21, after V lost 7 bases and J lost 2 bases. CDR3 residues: CASTPSAARGQAINYGYTF. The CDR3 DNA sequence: TGTGCCAGCACGCCCTCGGCGGCCAGGGGGCAGGCCATCAACTATGGCTACACCTTC.

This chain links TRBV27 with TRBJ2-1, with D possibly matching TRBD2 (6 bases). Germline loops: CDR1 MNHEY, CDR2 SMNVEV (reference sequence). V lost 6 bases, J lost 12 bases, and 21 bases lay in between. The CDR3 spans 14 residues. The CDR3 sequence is CASSGLAASKGQFF. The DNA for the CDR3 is TGTGCCAGCAGCGGGTTAGCGGCCTCGAAGGGGCAGTTCTTC.

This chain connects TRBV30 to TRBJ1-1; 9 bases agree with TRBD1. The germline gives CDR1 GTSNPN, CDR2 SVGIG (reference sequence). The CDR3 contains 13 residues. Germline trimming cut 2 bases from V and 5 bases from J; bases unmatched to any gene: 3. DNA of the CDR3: TGTGCCTGGAGTTTGGGACAGGGAACTGAAGCTTTCTTT. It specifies CAWSLGQGTEAFF.

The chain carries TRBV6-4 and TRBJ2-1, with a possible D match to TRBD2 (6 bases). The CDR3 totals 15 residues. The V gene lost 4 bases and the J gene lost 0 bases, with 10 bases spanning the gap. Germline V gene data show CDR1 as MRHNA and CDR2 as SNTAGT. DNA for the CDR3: TGTGCCAGCAGTGTGCGGGGTTCCTCCTACAATGAGCAGTTCTTC. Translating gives CASSVRGSSYNEQFF.

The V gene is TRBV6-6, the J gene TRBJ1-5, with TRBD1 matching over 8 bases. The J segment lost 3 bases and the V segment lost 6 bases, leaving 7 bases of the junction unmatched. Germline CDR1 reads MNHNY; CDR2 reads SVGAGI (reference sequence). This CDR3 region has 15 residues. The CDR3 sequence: CASSPDRGLNQPQHF. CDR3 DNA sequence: TGTGCCAGCAGCCCTGACAGGGGCCTCAATCAGCCCCAGCATTTT.

CDR3 DNA: TGCGCCAGCAGCTTGACTCCCTCCGGGACAGGCCCATACGAGCAGTACTTC. Protein sequence: CASSLTPSGTGPYEQYF. This sequence joins TRBV5-1 and TRBJ2-7, with 8 bases matching TRBD1. CDR3 length: 17 amino acids. In germline, CDR1 is SGHRS, CDR2 YFSETQ. V lost 1 base, J lost 4 bases, and 13 bases stayed unmatched.

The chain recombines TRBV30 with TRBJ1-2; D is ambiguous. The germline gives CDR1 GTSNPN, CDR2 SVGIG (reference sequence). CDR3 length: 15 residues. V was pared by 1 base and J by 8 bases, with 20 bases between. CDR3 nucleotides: TGTGCCTGGAGTGGAATAGCACCGCCGGCGGGAGGCTACACCTTC. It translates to CAWSGIAPPAGGYTF.

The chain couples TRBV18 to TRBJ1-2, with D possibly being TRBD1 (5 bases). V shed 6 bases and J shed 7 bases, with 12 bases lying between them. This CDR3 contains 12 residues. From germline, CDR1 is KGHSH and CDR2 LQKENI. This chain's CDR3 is CASSQDRSGYTF. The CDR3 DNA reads TGTGCCAGCTCGCAAGACAGATCTGGCTACACCTTC.

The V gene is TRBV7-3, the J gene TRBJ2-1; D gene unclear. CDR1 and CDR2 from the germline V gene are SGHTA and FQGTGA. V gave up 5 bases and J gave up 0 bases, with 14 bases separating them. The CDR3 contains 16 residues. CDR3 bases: TGTGCCAGCAGCCTCAGGCAGGCCGGCTCCTACAATGAGCAGTTCTTC. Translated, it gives CASSLRQAGSYNEQFF. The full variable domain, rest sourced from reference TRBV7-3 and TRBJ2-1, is GAGVSQTPSNKVTEKGKYVELRCDPISGHTALYWYRQSLGQGPEFLIYFQGTGAADDSGLPNDRFFAVRPEGSVSTLKIQRTERGDSAVYLCASSLRQAGSYNEQFFGPGTRLTVL.

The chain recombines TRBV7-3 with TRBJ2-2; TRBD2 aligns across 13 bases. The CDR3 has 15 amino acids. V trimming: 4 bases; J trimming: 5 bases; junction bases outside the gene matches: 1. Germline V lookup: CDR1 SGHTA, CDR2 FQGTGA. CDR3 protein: CASSWTSGRTGELFF. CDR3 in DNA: TGTGCCAGCAGCTGGACTAGCGGGAGAACCGGGGAGCTGTTTTTT.

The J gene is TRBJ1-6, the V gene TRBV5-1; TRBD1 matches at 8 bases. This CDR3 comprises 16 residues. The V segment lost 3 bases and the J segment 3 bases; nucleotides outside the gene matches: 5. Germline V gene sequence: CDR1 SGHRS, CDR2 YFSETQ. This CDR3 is CASSSGQGGYNSPLHF. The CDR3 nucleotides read TGCGCCAGCAGCTCCGGACAGGGAGGCTATAATTCACCCCTCCACTTT.

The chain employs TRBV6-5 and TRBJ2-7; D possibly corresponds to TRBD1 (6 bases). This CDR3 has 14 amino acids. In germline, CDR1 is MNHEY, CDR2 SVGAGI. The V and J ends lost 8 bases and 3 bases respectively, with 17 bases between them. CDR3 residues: CASQGGILFYEQYF. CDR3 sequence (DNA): TGTGCCAGCCAAGGGGGTATCCTTTTCTACGAGCAGTACTTC.

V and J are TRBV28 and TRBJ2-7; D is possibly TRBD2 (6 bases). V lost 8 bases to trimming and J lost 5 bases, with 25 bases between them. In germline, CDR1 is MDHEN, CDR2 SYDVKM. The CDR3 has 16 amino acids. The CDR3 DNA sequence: TGTGCCAGCTGGTCGGAGGGCCTCCCTAAACTCCACGAGCAGTACTTC. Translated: CASWSEGLPKLHEQYF.

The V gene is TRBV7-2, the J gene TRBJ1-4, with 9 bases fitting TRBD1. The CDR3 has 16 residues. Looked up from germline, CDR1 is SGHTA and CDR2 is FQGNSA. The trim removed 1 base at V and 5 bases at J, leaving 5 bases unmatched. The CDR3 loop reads CASSLGQGGLNEKLFF. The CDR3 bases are TGTGCCAGCAGCTTAGGACAGGGGGGACTCAATGAAAAACTGTTTTTT.

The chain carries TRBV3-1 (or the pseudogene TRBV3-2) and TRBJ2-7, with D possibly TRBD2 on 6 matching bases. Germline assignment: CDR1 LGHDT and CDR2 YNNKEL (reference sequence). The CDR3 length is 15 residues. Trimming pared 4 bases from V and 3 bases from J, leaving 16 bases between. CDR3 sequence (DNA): TGTGCCAGCAGCCTCACCGGGACTGGGGACTACGAGCAGTACTTC. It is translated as CASSLTGTGDYEQYF.

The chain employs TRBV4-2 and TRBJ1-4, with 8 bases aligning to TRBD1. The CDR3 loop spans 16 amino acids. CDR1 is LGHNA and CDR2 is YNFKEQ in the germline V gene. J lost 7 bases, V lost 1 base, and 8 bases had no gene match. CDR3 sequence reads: CASSQVSGQGVEKLFF. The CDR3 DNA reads TGTGCCAGCAGCCAAGTTTCCGGACAGGGTGTTGAAAAACTGTTTTTT.

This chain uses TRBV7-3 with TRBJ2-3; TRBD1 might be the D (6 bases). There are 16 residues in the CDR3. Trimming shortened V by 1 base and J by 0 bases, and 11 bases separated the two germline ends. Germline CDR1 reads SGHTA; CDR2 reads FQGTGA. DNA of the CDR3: TGTGCCAGCAGCTTAAAAGGGGGATTTAGCACAGATACGCAGTATTTT. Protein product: CASSLKGGFSTDTQYF.

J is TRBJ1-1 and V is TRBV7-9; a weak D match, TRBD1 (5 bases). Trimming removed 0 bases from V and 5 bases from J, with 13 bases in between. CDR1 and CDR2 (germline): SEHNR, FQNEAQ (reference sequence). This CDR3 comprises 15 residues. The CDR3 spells CASSLAIRGMTEAFF. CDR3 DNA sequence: TGTGCCAGCAGCTTAGCCATCCGGGGGATGACTGAAGCTTTCTTT.

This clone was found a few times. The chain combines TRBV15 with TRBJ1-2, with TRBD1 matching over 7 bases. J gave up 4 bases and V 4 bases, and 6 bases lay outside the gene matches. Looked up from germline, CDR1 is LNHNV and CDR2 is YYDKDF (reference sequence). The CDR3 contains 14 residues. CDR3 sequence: CATSTGGTVYGYTF. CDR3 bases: TGTGCCACCAGCACAGGAGGGACAGTCTATGGCTACACCTTC.

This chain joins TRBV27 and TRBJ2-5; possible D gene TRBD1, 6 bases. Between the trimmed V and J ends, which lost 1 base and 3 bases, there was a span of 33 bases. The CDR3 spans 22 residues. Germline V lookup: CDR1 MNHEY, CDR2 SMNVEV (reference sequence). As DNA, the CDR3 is TGTGCCAGCAGTTTATTCGGTCGACCCAGACCGGGTGGGACCCGGACAGAAGAGACCCAGTACTTC. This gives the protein CASSLFGRPRPGGTRTEETQYF.

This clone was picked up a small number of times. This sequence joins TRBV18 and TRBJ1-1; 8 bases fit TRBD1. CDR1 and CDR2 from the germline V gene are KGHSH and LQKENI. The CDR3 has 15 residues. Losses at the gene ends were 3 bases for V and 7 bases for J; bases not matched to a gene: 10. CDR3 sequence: CASSPSDRGVSEAFF. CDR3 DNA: TGTGCCAGCTCACCTTCCGACAGGGGAGTGAGTGAAGCTTTCTTT.

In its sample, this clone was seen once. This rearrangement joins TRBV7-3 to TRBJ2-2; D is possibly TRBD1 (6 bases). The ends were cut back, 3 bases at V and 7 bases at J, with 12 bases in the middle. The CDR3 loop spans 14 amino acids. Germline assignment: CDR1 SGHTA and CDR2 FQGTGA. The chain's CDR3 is CASSFGTSVGELFF. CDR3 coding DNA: TGTGCCAGCAGCTTCGGGACATCAGTCGGGGAGCTGTTTTTT.

CDR3 coding DNA: TGTGCCAGCAGCGTAGCGGGGGGGACCTACGAGCAGTACTTC. It encodes CASSVAGGTYEQYF. This sequence joins TRBV9 and TRBJ2-7; 8 nucleotides match TRBD2. The length of the CDR3 is 14 residues. The germline gives CDR1 SGDLS, CDR2 YYNGEE. The junction had 1 base not matched to a gene; V was cut back by 0 bases and J by 2 bases.

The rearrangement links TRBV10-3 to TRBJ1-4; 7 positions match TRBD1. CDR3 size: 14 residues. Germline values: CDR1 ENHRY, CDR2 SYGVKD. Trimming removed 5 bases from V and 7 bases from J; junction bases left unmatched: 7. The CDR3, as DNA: TGTGCCATCAGTTCTCCGGGACAGACTGAAAAACTGTTTTTT. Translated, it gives CAISSPGQTEKLFF.

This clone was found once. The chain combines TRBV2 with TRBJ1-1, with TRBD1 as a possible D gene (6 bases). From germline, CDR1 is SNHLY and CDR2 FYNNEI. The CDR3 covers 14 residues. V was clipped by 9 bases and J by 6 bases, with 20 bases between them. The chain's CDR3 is CASSQLTGSAEAFF. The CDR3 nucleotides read TGTGCCAGTTCTCAATTAACAGGGTCCGCTGAAGCTTTCTTT. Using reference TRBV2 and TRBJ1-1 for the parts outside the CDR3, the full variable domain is EPEVTQTPSHQVTQMGQEVILRCVPISNHLYFYWYRQILGQKVEFLVSFYNNEISEKSEIFDDQFSVERPDGSNFTLKIRSTKLEDSAMYFCASSQLTGSAEAFFGQGTRLTVV.